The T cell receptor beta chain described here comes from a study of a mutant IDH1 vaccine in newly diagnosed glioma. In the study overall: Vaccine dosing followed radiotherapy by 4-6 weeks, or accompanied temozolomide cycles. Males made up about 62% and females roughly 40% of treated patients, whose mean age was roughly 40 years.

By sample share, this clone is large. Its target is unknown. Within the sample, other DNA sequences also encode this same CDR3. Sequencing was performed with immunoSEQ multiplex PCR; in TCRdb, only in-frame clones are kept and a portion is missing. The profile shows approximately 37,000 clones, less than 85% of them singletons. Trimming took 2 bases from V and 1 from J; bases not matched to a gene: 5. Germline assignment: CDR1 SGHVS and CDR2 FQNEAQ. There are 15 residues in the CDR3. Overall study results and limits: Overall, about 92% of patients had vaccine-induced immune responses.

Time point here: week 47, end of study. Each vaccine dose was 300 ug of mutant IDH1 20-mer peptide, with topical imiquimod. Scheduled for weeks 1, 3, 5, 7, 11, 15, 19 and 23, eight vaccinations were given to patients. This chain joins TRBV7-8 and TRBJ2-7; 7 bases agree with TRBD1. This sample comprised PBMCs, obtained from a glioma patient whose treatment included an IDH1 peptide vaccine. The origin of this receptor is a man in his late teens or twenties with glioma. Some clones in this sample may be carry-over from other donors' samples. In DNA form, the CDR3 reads TGTGCCAGCAGCTTATGGTCAGGGGGTTCCTACGAGCAGTACTTC. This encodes CASSLWSGGSYEQYF.